Listed below are T cell receptor beta chains from one sample, sequenced in a study of blood T cell repertoires in COVID-19. Sequenced by immunoSEQ multiplex PCR; TCRdb stores in-frame clones only, minus some. The sample consists of a few hundred thousand clones, around 85% of them appearing once. The sequencing input was PBMCs or T cells enriched from blood (not recorded which). Every receptor here comes from a woman in her fifties or sixties who had recovered from COVID-19. Both conserved end residues are part of each CDR3. D genes are given only for firm matches. The size field is filled for only some rows; it gives once, few, many or a size class.

>NA|TRBJ1-1|TRBD1|TRBV4-1
CASSQDRGTEAFF
TGCGCCAGCAGCCAAGACAGGGGGACTGAAGCTTTCTTT
>NA|TRBJ1-2|NA|TRBV5-6
CASSLREARPRGYTF
TGTGCCAGCAGCTTGAGGGAGGCCAGGCCCCGGGGCTACACCTTC
>NA|TRBJ1-5|NA|TRBV24-1
CATSDRQGNQPQHF
TGTGCCACCAGTGATAGACAGGGCAATCAGCCCCAGCATTTT
>NA|TRBJ2-3|TRBD2|TRBV9
CASSVVASGSTDTQYF
TGTGCCAGCAGCGTAGTGGCTAGCGGGTCCACAGATACGCAGTATTTT
>NA|TRBJ2-1|NA|TRBV15
CATSRGAQVSYNEQFF
TGTGCCACCAGCAGAGGGGCCCAAGTCTCCTACAATGAGCAGTTCTTC
>NA|TRBJ1-1|NA|TRBV9
CASSPGKRTEAFF
TGTGCCAGCAGCCCCGGGAAGCGGACTGAAGCTTTCTTT
>NA|TRBJ1-1|NA|TRBV19
CASSIDPSAGTEAFF
TGTGCCAGTAGTATAGATCCGTCGGCGGGCACTGAAGCTTTCTTT
>NA|TRBJ2-1|TRBD1|TRBV6-6
CASKTRDRYNEQFF
TGTGCCAGCAAAACCCGGGACAGGTACAATGAGCAGTTCTTC
>NA|TRBJ2-5|NA|TRBV15
CATSRVVEGGPTQYF
TGTGCCACCAGCAGAGTCGTGGAGGGTGGACCGACCCAGTACTTC
>NA|TRBJ1-2|NA|TRBV19
CASSIGLLNGYTF
TGTGCCAGTAGTATTGGGCTCTTAAATGGCTACACCTTC
>NA|TRBJ1-2|TRBD1|TRBV19
CASSILTGGIYGYTF
TGTGCCAGTAGTATTTTGACAGGGGGCATATATGGCTACACCTTC
>NA|TRBJ1-1|NA|TRBV5-6
CASERYRLKNTEAFF
TGTGCCAGCGAACGTTACAGGCTAAAAAACACTGAAGCTTTCTTT
>NA|TRBJ1-5|NA|TRBV19
CASRGTLNQPQHF
TGTGCCAGTAGAGGGACACTTAATCAGCCCCAGCATTTT
>NA|TRBJ2-4|TRBD1|TRBV7-2
CASTPGTGRRDIQYF
TGTGCCAGCACGCCCGGGACAGGGAGGAGGGACATTCAGTACTTC
>NA|TRBJ2-2|TRBD2|TRBV3-1/TRBV3-2
CASSPTSGGTTGELFF
TGTGCCAGCAGCCCTACTAGCGGGGGGACCACCGGGGAGCTGTTTTTT
>few|TRBJ1-2|NA|TRBV5-1
CASSPTGIYGYTF
TGCGCCAGCAGCCCGACAGGCATCTATGGCTACACCTTC
>few|TRBJ1-1|NA|TRBV11-2
CASSLGPVWTEAFF
TGTGCCAGCAGCTTAGGTCCGGTATGGACTGAAGCTTTCTTT
>NA|TRBJ1-5|TRBD1|TRBV4-1
CASSQAGTGTYSNQPQHF
TGCGCCAGCAGCCAGGCCGGGACAGGGACCTATAGCAATCAGCCCCAGCATTTT